A selection of T cell receptor beta chains follows, all from one sample in a study of T cells after yellow fever vaccination. TCRdb recomputed calls from the 5' RACE reads with MiXCR, one row per CDR3 protein. The table has more than 120,000 distinct CDR3 sequences, 6.5% to 8.5% seen once. This specimen was CD4+ T cells sorted from PBMCs, taken 5 days after the yellow fever booster vaccination. All receptors derive from a man aged 25 to 40 who received the YFV17D yellow fever vaccine. The CDR3 runs from the conserved cysteine through the conserved F or W. A D gene is named only where the DNA matches it firmly. Clone sizes are given selectively: once, few, many, or a class where the clone is expanded.

j_gene	abundance	d_gene	v_gene	CDR3nt	CDR3aa
TRBJ2-1	NA	NA	TRBV7-6	TGTGCCAGCACCCTCGGGGCAGGGGTGAACAATGAGCAGTTCTTC	CASTLGAGVNNEQFF
TRBJ2-1	many	TRBD1	TRBV29-1	TGCAGCGTTGGTGGACAGGGCCCCTACAATGAGCAGTTCTTC	CSVGGQGPYNEQFF
TRBJ2-7	few	TRBD2	TRBV12-3/TRBV12-4	TGTGCCTCCGGGGGGGGGAGGGCCCTTAACGAGCAGTACTTC	CASGGGRALNEQYF
TRBJ2-3	many	NA	TRBV7-2	TGTGCCAGCAGCTCCGGGCCCAGGTGGGATACGCAGTATTTT	CASSSGPRWDTQYF
TRBJ2-3	many	NA	TRBV7-2	TGTGCCAGCAGCTTATCCTTTTCCACAGATACGCAGTATTTT	CASSLSFSTDTQYF
TRBJ1-5	many	NA	TRBV6-2/TRBV6-3	TGTGCCAGCAGTACGGGACAATATAGCAATCAGCCCCAGCATTTT	CASSTGQYSNQPQHF
TRBJ1-2	few	NA	TRBV19	TGTGCCAGTCGACCGACAGGATCTTATGGCTACACCTTC	CASRPTGSYGYTF
TRBJ2-7	many	NA	TRBV6-2/TRBV6-3	TGTGCCAGCAGTTACGCCCATTTTGGGTCGAGAACGCGCGAGCAGTACTTC	CASSYAHFGSRTREQYF
TRBJ2-1	many	NA	TRBV7-9	TGTGCCAGCAGCCCCCTTGGTGCCAGCCTCAATGAGCAGTTCTTC	CASSPLGASLNEQFF
TRBJ2-7	many	NA	TRBV7-2	TGTGCCAGCAGCTTAGTTAGGGGAGCCTACGAGCAGTACTTC	CASSLVRGAYEQYF
TRBJ2-5	many	NA	TRBV5-1	TGCGCCAGCAGCGGAGAACAAGAGACCCAGTACTTC	CASSGEQETQYF
TRBJ1-5	NA	NA	TRBV7-2	TGTGCCAGCAGCTTGCAGGGTGTGGGTCAGCCCCAGCATTTT	CASSLQGVGQPQHF
TRBJ1-2	many	TRBD1	TRBV5-1	TGCGCCAGCAGCCCCCGACAGGGGTTTAACTATGGCTACACCTTC	CASSPRQGFNYGYTF
TRBJ2-6	few	TRBD2	TRBV7-9	TGTGCCAGCAGAGTTGGACTAGCTACTGGGGCCAACGTCCTGACTTTC	CASRVGLATGANVLTF
TRBJ2-6	few	NA	TRBV29-1	TGCAGCGTTGAAGACAACCTGAACGTCCTGACTTTC	CSVEDNLNVLTF
TRBJ2-1	many	TRBD2	TRBV9	TGTGCCAGCAGCCGCCGACTAGCGGGAGATTACAATGAGCAGTTCTTC	CASSRRLAGDYNEQFF
TRBJ2-5	NA	TRBD2	TRBV19	TGTGCCAGTAGTTTAGGACTAGCGGGATTGGGTGAGACCCAGTACTTC	CASSLGLAGLGETQYF
TRBJ2-5	many	TRBD1	TRBV20-1	TGCAGTGCTAAAACAGGGGCCCCAAACCAAGAGACCCAGTACTTC	CSAKTGAPNQETQYF
TRBJ2-3	many	TRBD2	TRBV15	TGTGCCACCAGCAGAGATAGCGGGAGACGCACAGATACGCAGTATTTT	CATSRDSGRRTDTQYF
TRBJ2-3	many	NA	TRBV30	TGTGCCTGGGAAGTAGGAGGCACAGATACGCAGTATTTT	CAWEVGGTDTQYF
TRBJ1-2	many	NA	TRBV7-9	TGTGCCAGCAGCTTAGCTGTCGGGGGACATGGCTACACCTTC	CASSLAVGGHGYTF
TRBJ2-3	many	NA	TRBV5-6	TGTGCCAGCAGCTTGTCCGGGTTCTCCGTAGATACGCAGTATTTT	CASSLSGFSVDTQYF
TRBJ2-5	many	NA	TRBV5-1	TGCGCCAGCAGCTTTCTCGGTGGGAAAGAGACCCAGTACTTC	CASSFLGGKETQYF
TRBJ1-4	many	NA	TRBV3-1	TGTGCCAGCAGCCTAGGTGTTAATGAAAAACTGTTTTTT	CASSLGVNEKLFF
TRBJ2-3	many	TRBD2	TRBV9	TGTGCCAGCAGCGCCCCAGCGGGAAATACGCAGTATTTT	CASSAPAGNTQYF
TRBJ2-3	many	NA	TRBV12-3/TRBV12-4	TGTGCCAGCAGCTTAAATAGAGATACGCAGTATTTT	CASSLNRDTQYF
TRBJ2-1	few	NA	TRBV5-1	TGCGCCAGCAGCTTCACAGGAACCACCCTAGTCCCCAATGAGCAGTTCTTC	CASSFTGTTLVPNEQFF
TRBJ1-2	many	TRBD1	TRBV28	TGTGCCAGCAGCCCAGGGGGAAAGGACTATGGCTACACCTTC	CASSPGGKDYGYTF
TRBJ2-3	NA	NA	TRBV5-1	TGCGCCAGCAGCTTGGTTGGGAGAGGCACAGATACGCAGTATTTT	CASSLVGRGTDTQYF
TRBJ2-2	many	NA	TRBV5-1	TGCGCCAGCAGCTTGGGAAGGGGAAACGCGAACACCGGGGAGCTGTTTTTT	CASSLGRGNANTGELFF
TRBJ2-7	many	NA	TRBV7-6	TGTGCCAGCAGCTTAGGAGTGTCTGGAGGCGGCCTGTCCTACGAGCAGTACTTC	CASSLGVSGGGLSYEQYF
TRBJ2-2	many	TRBD2	TRBV7-2	TGTGCCAGCAGCTTTGGACTAGCGGAGAACACCGGGGAGCTGTTTTTT	CASSFGLAENTGELFF